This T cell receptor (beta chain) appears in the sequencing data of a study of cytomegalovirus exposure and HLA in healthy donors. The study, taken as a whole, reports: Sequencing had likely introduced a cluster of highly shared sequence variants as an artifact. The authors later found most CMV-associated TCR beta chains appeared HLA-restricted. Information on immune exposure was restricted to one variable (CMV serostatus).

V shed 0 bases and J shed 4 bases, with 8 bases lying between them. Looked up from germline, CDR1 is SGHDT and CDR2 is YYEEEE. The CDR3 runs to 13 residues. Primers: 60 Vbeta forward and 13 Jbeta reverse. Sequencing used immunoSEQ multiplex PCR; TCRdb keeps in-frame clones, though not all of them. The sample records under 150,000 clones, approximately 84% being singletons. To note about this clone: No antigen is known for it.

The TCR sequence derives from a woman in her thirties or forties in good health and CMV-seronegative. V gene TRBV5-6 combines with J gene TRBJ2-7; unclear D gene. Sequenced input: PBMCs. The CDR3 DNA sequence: TGTGCCAGCAGCTTGGGTGCGGTTTACGAGCAGTACTTC. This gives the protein CASSLGAVYEQYF.